This T cell receptor (beta chain) is drawn from a study of cytomegalovirus exposure and HLA in healthy donors. The CDR3 totals 13 residues. From germline, CDR1 is MNHEY and CDR2 SVGAGI. J was trimmed by 4 bases and V by 6 bases; bases with no gene match: 5. To note about this clone: What it recognizes is unknown.

General study findings and limits: It was confirmed in vitro that three of the CMV-associated chains were specific for CMV antigens. Reportedly, TCR beta sequences accurately predicted HLA-A and HLA-B alleles in most subjects. Listed as cytomegalovirus-associated were more than 150 TCR beta chains. Some V segments (TRBV6-2 and TRBV6-3 among them) were excluded as indistinguishable.

Amplification used 60 Vbeta primers and 13 Jbeta primers. The assay was immunoSEQ multiplex PCR, and TCRdb's table has in-frame clones only and misses some. The data hold 45,000 to 65,000 clones, with around 67% observed a single time. Sequences were obtained from PBMCs. The receptor was isolated from a woman aged 45-65 years in good health and CMV-seropositive. The chain employs TRBV6-5 and TRBJ1-2; 7 bases fit TRBD1. The CDR3, as DNA: TGTGCCAGCAGGCCCCGACAGGGCTATGGCTACACCTTC. Protein: CASRPRQGYGYTF.